Many counts were recorded for the clone carrying this TCR beta chain. The antigen is unknown. Every patient had bone marrow sampled while the disease was active. These data come from a study of read filtering for tumor transcriptome and immune sequencing. Findings and caveats of the study: About four fifths of IR-seq clonotypes had a single read, yet these held about 3.5% of reads.

This library used 300 to 500 ng RNA and molecular barcoded adaptors spanning alpha/delta and beta/gamma chains. TCRdb itself ran the reads through MiXCR, one entry per CDR3 protein. The data show 100,000 to 150,000 distinct CDR3 sequences, roughly 13% seen once. V was pared by 0 bases and J by 5 bases, with 5 bases between. CDR3 size: 13 residues. Germline CDR1 is SEHNR and CDR2 is FQNEAQ (reference sequence). This chain links TRBV7-9 with TRBJ2-1; D assignment may be TRBD1 or TRBD2 (5 bases each). The TCR originated in a donor at least 40 years old with multiple myeloma. Sequencing was done on a sample of a population of CD138-negative cells sorted from bone marrow. CDR3 bases: TGTGCCAGCAGCTTAGCGGGGGACAATGAGCAGTTCTTC. It specifies CASSLAGDNEQFF.